This T cell receptor (beta chain) emerged from a study of human T cells and chemical hapten exposure. General observations from the study: With DPC sensitization, TCRs exceeding 1 in 1000 frequency showed no change.

The authors' processing: Sample-level TCR yields exhibited a median of about 96,000, with a range of roughly 20,000 to 750,000. TCRdb recomputed calls from the 5' RACE reads with MiXCR, one row per CDR3 protein. For this entry, the V and J calls and clone size follow TCRdb and not the study's own pipeline. This sample carries some 150,000 distinct CDR3 sequences, roughly 4% of them seen once, and the ten largest clones take over 1.3%. Comments on this clonotype: The antigen is not known.

Whole blood that had not been fractionated was the source of extracted total RNA. The CDR3 consists of 19 residues. From germline, CDR1 is SGHTA and CDR2 FQGNSA. Between the trimmed V and J ends, which lost 0 bases and 8 bases, there was a span of 26 bases. This TCR derives from a female donor in good health. The gene calls are TRBV7-2 and TRBJ1-5; no clear D gene. The CDR3 loop is CASSLALLVDGRRWEPQHF. CDR3 nucleotides: TGTGCCAGCAGCTTAGCTTTGTTAGTCGACGGGAGGAGGTGGGAGCCCCAGCATTTT.